This TCR beta chain was sequenced during a study of T cells after posttransplantation cyclophosphamide. Study-level points and caveats: Donor-recipient repertoire similarity was low at 1-2 months, rising over year one.

Clones were read by immunoSEQ multiplex PCR, and TCRdb kept only the in-frame ones, dropping some. The sample records some 5,700 clones, more than 95% being singletons. Deletions cut 0 bases from V and 1 base from J, with 12 bases between. Per germline, CDR1 GTSNPN and CDR2 SVGIG (reference sequence). This CDR3 spans 15 amino acids. Details on this clone: The antigen is undetermined.

Specimen: memory CD4+ T cells sorted from PBMCs. The clonotype originates from a man aged 35 to 55 in good health, CMV-negative, and a related stem cell transplant donor. The chain combines TRBV30 with TRBJ1-2, with D perhaps matching TRBD1 (5 bases). The CDR3 protein is CAWSVTARVNYGYTF. DNA of the CDR3: TGTGCCTGGAGTGTAACCGCCAGGGTTAACTATGGCTACACCTTC.